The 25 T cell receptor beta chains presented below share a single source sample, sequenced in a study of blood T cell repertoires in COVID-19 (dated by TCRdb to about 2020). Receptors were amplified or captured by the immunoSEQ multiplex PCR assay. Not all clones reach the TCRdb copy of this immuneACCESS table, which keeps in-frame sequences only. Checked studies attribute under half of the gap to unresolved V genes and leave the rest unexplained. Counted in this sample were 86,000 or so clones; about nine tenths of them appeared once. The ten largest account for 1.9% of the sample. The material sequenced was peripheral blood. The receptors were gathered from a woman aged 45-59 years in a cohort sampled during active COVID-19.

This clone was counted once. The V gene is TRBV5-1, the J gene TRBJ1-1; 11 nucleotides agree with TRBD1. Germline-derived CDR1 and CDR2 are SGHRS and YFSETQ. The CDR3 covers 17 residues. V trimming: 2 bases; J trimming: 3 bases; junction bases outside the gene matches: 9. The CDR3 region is CASSFSRDRGEDTEAFF. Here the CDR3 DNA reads TGCGCCAGCAGCTTTAGCCGGGACAGGGGGGAAGACACTGAAGCTTTCTTT.

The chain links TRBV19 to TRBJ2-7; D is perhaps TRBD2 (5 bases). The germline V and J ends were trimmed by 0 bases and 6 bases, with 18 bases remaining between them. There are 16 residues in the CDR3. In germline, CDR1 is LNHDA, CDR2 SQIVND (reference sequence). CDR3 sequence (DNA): TGTGCCAGTAGTATAGATCTAGGGCGAGGGCGTCGCGAGCAGTACTTC. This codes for CASSIDLGRGRREQYF. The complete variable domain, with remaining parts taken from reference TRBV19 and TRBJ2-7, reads DGGITQSPKYLFRKEGQNVTLSCEQNLNHDAMYWYRQDPGQGLRLIYYSQIVNDFQKGDIAEGYSVSREKKESFPLTVTSAQKNPTAFYLCASSIDLGRGRREQYFGPGTRLTVT.

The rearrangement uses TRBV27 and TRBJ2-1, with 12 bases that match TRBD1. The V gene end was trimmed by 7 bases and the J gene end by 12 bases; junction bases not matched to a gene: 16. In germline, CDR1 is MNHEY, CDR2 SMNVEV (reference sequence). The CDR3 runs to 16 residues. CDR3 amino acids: CASNSNSGQGASGQFF. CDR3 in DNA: TGTGCCAGCAATTCAAACTCGGGACAGGGGGCTTCGGGGCAGTTCTTC.

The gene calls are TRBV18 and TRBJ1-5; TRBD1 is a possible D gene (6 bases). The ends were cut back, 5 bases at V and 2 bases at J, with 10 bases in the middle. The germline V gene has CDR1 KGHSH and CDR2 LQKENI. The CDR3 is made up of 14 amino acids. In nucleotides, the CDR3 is TGTGCCAGCTCAGGGGGCGCGCGCAATCAGCCCCAGCATTTT. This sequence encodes CASSGGARNQPQHF. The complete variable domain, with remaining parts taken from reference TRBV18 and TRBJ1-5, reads NAGVMQNPRHLVRRRGQEARLRCSPMKGHSHVYWYRQLPEEGLKFMVYLQKENIIDESGMPKERFSAEFPKEGPSILRIQQVVRGDSAAYFCASSGGARNQPQHFGDGTRLSIL.

Here the CDR3 DNA reads TGTGCCACCAGCAGAAACAGGGACCGGGACTACACCTTC. Translated: CATSRNRDRDYTF. The chain employs TRBV15 and TRBJ1-2, with a weak D call TRBD1 (6 bases). CDR1 and CDR2 (germline): LNHNV, YYDKDF (reference sequence). This CDR3 contains 13 residues. V lost 2 bases to trimming and J lost 10 bases, with 14 bases between them.

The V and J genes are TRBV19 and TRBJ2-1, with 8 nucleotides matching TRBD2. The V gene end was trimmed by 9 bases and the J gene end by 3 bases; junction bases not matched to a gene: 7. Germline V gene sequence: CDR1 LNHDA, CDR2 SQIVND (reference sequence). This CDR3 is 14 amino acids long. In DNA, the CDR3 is TGTGCCAGCTCATCTCTAGCGGGCTACAATGAGCAGTTCTTC. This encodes CASSSLAGYNEQFF.

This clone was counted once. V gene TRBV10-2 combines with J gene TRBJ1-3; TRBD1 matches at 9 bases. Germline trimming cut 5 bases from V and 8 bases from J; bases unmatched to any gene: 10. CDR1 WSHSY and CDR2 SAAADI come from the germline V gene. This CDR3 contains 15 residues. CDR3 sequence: CASSLVTGGSDTIYF. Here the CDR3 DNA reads TGCGCCAGCAGTCTAGTGACAGGGGGATCGGACACCATATATTTT.

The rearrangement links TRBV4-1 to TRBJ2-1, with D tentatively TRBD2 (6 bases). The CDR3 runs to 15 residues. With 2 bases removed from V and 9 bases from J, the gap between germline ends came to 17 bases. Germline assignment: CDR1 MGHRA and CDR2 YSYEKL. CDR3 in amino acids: CASSQNPGLASEQFF. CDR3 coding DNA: TGCGCCAGCAGCCAAAACCCCGGGCTAGCGAGTGAGCAGTTCTTC.

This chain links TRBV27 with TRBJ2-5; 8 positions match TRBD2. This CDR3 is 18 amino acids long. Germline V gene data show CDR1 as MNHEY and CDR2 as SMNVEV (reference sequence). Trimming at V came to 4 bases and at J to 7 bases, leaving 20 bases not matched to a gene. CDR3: CASSSGFGRARITGTQYF. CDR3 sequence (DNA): TGTGCCAGCAGTTCCGGATTCGGGAGGGCCCGGATTACGGGGACCCAGTACTTC.

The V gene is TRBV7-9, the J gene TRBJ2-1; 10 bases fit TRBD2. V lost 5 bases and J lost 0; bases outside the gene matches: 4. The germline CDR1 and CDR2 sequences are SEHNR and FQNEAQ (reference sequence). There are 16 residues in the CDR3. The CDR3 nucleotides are TGTGCCAGCAGCCTTAGCGGGGGGCCCTCCTACAATGAGCAGTTCTTC. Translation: CASSLSGGPSYNEQFF.

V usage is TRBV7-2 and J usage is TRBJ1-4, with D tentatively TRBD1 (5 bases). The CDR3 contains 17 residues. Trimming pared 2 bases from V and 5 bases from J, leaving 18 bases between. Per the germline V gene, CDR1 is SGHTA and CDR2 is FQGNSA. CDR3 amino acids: CASSLRGKRQINEKLFF. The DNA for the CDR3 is TGTGCCAGCAGCTTACGGGGGAAGAGGCAGATAAATGAAAAACTGTTTTTT.

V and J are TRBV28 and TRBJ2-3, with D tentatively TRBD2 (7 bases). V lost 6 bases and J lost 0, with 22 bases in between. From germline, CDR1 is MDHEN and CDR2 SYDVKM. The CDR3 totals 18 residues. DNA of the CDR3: TGTGCCAGCAGCTCCTCTCTAAGGGGGGGACTTAGCACAGATACGCAGTATTTT. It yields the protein CASSSSLRGGLSTDTQYF.

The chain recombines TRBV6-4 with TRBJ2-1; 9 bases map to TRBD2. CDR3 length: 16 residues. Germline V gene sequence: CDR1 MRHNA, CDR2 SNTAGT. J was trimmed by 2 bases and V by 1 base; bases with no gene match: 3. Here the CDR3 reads CASSDLAGGPYNEQFF. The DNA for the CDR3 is TGTGCCAGCAGTGACTTGGCGGGAGGGCCCTACAATGAGCAGTTCTTC.

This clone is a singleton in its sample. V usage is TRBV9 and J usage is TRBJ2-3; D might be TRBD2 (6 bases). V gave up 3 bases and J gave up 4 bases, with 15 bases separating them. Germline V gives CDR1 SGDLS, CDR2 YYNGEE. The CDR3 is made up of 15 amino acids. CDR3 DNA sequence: TGTGCCAGCAGCGAACTAGCTCCGAGACCAGATACGCAGTATTTT. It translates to CASSELAPRPDTQYF.

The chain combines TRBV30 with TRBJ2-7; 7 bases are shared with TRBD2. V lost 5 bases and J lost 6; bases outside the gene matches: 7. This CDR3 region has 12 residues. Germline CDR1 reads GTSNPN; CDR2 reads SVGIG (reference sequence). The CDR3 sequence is CAWGLVLGEQYF. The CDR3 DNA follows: TGTGCCTGGGGACTAGTGCTTGGCGAGCAGTACTTC.

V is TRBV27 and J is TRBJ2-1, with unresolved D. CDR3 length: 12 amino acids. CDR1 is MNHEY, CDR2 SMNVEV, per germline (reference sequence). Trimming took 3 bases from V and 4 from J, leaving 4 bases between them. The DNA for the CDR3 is TGTGCCAGCAGTTTCCTGTACAATGAGCAGTTCTTC. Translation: CASSFLYNEQFF.

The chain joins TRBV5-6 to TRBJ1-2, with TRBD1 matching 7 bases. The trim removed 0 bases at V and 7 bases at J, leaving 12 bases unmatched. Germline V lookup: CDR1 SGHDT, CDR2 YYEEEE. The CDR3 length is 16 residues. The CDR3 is CASSLGGQSKYRGYTF. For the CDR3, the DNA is TGTGCCAGCAGCTTGGGGGGACAGTCCAAATATCGTGGCTACACCTTC.

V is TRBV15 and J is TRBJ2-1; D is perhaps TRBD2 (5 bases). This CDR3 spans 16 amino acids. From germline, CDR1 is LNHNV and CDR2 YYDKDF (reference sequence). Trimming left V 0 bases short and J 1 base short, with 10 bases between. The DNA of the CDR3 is TGTGCCACCAGCAGAGATCTCGCGGGTTCCTACAATGAGCAGTTCTTC. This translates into CATSRDLAGSYNEQFF.

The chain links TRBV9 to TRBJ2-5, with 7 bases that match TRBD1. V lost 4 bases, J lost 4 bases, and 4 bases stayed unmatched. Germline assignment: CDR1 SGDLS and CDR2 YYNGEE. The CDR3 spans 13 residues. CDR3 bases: TGTGCCAGCAGCCCGCGACAGGGAGAGACCCAGTACTTC. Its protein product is CASSPRQGETQYF.

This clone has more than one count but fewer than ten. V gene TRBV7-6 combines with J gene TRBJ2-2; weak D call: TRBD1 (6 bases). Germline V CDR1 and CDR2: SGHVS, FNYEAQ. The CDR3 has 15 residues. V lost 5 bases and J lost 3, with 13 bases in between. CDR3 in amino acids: CASSQTGIDTGELFF. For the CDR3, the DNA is TGTGCCAGCAGCCAAACAGGGATTGACACCGGGGAGCTGTTTTTT.

The DNA of the CDR3 is TGCGCCAGCAGTGAGTTTAGAAGGGGAGAGACCCAGTACTTC. Its protein is CASSEFRRGETQYF. The chain combines TRBV10-1 with TRBJ2-5; tentative D call: TRBD1 (5 bases). The germline V gene has CDR1 WNHNN and CDR2 SYGVQD (reference sequence). The length of the CDR3 is 14 residues. Trimming cost V 1 base and J 4 bases, with 10 bases left between them.

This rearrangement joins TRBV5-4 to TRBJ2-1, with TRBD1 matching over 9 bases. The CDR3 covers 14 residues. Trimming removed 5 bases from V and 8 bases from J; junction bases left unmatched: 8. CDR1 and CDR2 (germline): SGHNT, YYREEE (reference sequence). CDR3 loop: CASRGGTGSHEQFF. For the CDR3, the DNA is TGTGCCAGCAGAGGCGGGACAGGGTCTCATGAGCAGTTCTTC.

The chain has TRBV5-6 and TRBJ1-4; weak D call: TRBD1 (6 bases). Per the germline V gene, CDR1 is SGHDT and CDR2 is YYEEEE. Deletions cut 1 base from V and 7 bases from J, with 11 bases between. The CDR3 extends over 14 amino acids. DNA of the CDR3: TGTGCCAGCAGCTTGCAGGGGCATGGTGAAAAACTGTTTTTT. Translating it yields CASSLQGHGEKLFF.

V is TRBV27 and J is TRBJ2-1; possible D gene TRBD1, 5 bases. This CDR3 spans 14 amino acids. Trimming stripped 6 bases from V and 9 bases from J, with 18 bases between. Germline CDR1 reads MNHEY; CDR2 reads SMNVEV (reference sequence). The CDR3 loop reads CASSRLTIQGEQFF. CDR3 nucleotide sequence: TGTGCCAGCAGCCGATTGACAATTCAGGGTGAGCAGTTCTTC.

Written as DNA, the CDR3 is TGTGCCAGCAGTGAGGAGCCACGGAGCTATGGCTACACCTTC. It yields the protein CASSEEPRSYGYTF. This chain joins TRBV6-1 and TRBJ1-2; D unclear. Trimming took 3 bases from V and 4 from J, leaving 12 bases between them. This CDR3 has 14 amino acids. CDR1 is MNHNS, CDR2 SASEGT, per germline.